Listed below are T cell receptor beta chains from one sample, sequenced in a study of control samples from healthy donors and cancer patients. Some clones are missing from TCRdb's copy, which holds only in-frame ones; the method was immunoSEQ multiplex PCR. The data contain tens of thousands of clones, around 78% of them singletons. The sample consisted of blood. Receptors were obtained from a man in his sixties in good health. The conserved cysteine and the conserved F or W are not part of the CDR3 here. D genes are given only for firm matches.

TRBV19	12	TRBJ1-5	.	ASSISGENQPQH
TRBV5-3	13	TRBJ1-6	.	ARSLGQVDNSPLH
TRBV6-6	15	TRBJ2-7	TRBD1	ASSLPRAGQGAPEQY
TRBV18	12	TRBJ1-1	TRBD1	ASSTGGSNTEAF
TRBV6-2/TRBV6-3	13	TRBJ2-5	TRBD2	ASSRTSGSQETQY
TRBV7-9	15	TRBJ2-3	TRBD1	ASSRGTASVRTDTQY
TRBV28	14	TRBJ2-5	TRBD1	ASSLSLGDSQETQY
TRBV5-5	11	TRBJ2-1	.	ASSAAGVNEQF
TRBV19	10	TRBJ2-5	.	ASSIRGETQY
TRBV5-8	13	TRBJ1-5	.	ASSLEGRLGQPQH
TRBV21-1	15	TRBJ2-5	.	ASSKARIGTSQETQY
TRBV29-1	10	TRBJ2-1	.	SVVGGAVEQF
TRBV5-6	11	TRBJ1-4	.	ASSLNRYEKLF
TRBV6-2/TRBV6-3	13	TRBJ1-2	.	ASSYSKTAIYGYT
TRBV5-1	13	TRBJ2-7	.	ASSSDSPRGHEQY
TRBV6-5	12	TRBJ2-7	TRBD1	ASSRDRVSYEQY
TRBV28	13	TRBJ1-1	.	ASTPQRLGNTEAF
TRBV6-5	13	TRBJ1-1	.	ASSYSGAIRSEAF
TRBV7-8	14	TRBJ2-7	.	ASSLGGQVQTYEQY
TRBV12-5	13	TRBJ2-1	TRBD1	ASGLSSTGVNEQF
TRBV9	13	TRBJ1-1	TRBD1	ASSASGTVNTEAF
TRBV4-2	14	TRBJ2-7	TRBD2	ASSSGLAGGLYEQY
TRBV5-1	12	TRBJ2-7	.	ASSLDGGGKEQY
TRBV15	11	TRBJ2-5	.	ATGGQLQETQY
TRBV28	12	TRBJ1-5	TRBD1	ASRDRGSNQPQH
TRBV27	12	TRBJ1-1	.	ASSPGLRYTEAF
TRBV5-1	12	TRBJ2-7	.	ASSGAWSSYEQY
TRBV5-1	14	TRBJ1-4	.	ASSPGTPKGAGKLF
TRBV4-2	14	TRBJ2-2	TRBD2	ASSQDLAGVGGELF
TRBV7-9	12	TRBJ1-1	TRBD1	ASSPDRVYSEAF
TRBV5-1	11	TRBJ2-5	TRBD1	ATKQGIQETQY
TRBV5-8	13	TRBJ2-5	.	ASSLGLGQQETQY
TRBV2	16	TRBJ2-7	TRBD2	ASRWETSGRRSSYEQY
TRBV30	12	TRBJ2-5	TRBD2	ARTGTSTEGTQY
TRBV29-1	10	TRBJ1-1	.	SVDGKVTEAF
TRBV5-1	12	TRBJ1-1	.	ASSFLTGNTEAF